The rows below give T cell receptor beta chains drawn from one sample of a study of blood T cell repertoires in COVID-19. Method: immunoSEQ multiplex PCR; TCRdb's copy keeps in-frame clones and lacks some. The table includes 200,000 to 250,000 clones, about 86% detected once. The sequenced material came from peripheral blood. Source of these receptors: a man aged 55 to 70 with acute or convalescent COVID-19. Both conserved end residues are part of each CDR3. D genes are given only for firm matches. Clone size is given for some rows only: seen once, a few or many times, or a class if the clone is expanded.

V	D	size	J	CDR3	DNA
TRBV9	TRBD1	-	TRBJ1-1	CASSVAWDREGEAFF	TGTGCCAGCAGCGTTGCTTGGGACAGGGAAGGTGAAGCTTTCTTT
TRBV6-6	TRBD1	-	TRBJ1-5	CASSSTGQGARQPQHF	TGTGCCAGCAGTTCAACGGGACAGGGGGCCCGCCAGCCCCAGCATTTT
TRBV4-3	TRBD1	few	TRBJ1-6	CASRSRGGGQGNSPLHF	TGCGCCAGTCGAAGTCGAGGGGGAGGACAGGGGAATTCACCCCTCCACTTT
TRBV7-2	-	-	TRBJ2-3	CASSPRTLSTDTQYF	TGTGCCAGCAGCCCCCGGACACTTTCCACAGATACGCAGTATTTT
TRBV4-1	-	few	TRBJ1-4	CASSQEDRHGFEKLFF	TGCGCCAGCAGCCAAGAGGATAGGCACGGGTTTGAAAAACTGTTTTTT
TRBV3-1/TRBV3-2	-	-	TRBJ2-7	CASSHPLGQQYF	TGTGCCAGCAGCCATCCGTTGGGCCAGCAGTACTTC
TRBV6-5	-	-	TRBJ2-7	CASKRGSYEQYF	TGTGCCAGCAAAAGGGGCTCCTACGAGCAGTACTTC
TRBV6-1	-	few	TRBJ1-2	CASSEVTGVYGYTF	TGTGCCAGCAGTGAAGTGACAGGCGTCTATGGCTACACCTTC
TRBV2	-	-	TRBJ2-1	CASSEASTLQFF	TGTGCCAGCAGTGAAGCTTCGACTTTGCAGTTCTTC
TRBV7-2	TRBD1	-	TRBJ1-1	CASRWDRGLNTEAFF	TGTGCCAGCAGGTGGGACAGGGGCCTGAACACTGAAGCTTTCTTT
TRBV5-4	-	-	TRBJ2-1	CASSPRLASRSYNEQFF	TGTGCCAGCAGCCCGCGACTGGCTTCAAGGTCCTACAATGAGCAGTTCTTC
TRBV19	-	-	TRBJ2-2	CASSITGSGTGELFF	TGTGCCAGTAGTATTACCGGGAGTGGGACCGGGGAGCTGTTTTTT
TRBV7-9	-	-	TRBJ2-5	CASSLAKGDTQETQYF	TGTGCCAGCAGCTTAGCCAAGGGGGACACTCAAGAGACCCAGTACTTC
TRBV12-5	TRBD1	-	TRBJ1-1	CASGAGGQNTEAFF	TGTGCTAGCGGAGCAGGGGGCCAGAACACTGAAGCTTTCTTT
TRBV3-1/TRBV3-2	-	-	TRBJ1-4	CASSIFDEKLFF	TGTGCCAGCAGCATCTTTGATGAAAAACTGTTTTTT
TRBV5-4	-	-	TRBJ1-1	CASSPRDGGWDTEAFF	TGTGCCAGCAGTCCCCGGGACGGAGGGTGGGACACTGAAGCTTTCTTT
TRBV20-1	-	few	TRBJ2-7	CSASVQGKFEQYF	TGCAGTGCTAGTGTTCAGGGGAAATTCGAGCAGTACTTC
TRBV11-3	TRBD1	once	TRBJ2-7	CASSWDRGSYEQYF	TGTGCCAGCAGCTGGGACAGAGGCTCCTACGAGCAGTACTTC
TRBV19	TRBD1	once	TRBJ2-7	CASSTEPDREVNEQYF	TGTGCCAGTAGCACCGAACCCGACAGGGAAGTGAACGAGCAGTACTTC
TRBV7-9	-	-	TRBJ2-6	CASSLEGFSGANVLTF	TGTGCCAGCAGCTTAGAGGGGTTCTCTGGGGCCAACGTCCTGACTTTC
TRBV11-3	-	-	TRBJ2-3	CASSLNGLGGDTQYF	TGTGCCAGCAGCTTAAACGGGTTGGGCGGGGATACGCAGTATTTT
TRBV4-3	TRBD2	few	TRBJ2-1	CASSPGGGSSGNEQFF	TGCGCCAGCAGCCCCGGGGGGGGGTCCTCGGGGAATGAGCAGTTCTTC
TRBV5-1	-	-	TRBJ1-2	CASSLAPGGEYGYTF	TGCGCCAGCAGCTTGGCCCCGGGAGGAGAGTATGGCTACACCTTC
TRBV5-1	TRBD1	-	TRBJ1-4	CASSFRGQGADEKLFF	TGCGCCAGCAGCTTCCGCGGACAGGGGGCGGATGAAAAACTGTTTTTT
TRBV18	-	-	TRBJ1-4	CASSPFQEGGEKLFF	TGTGCCAGCTCACCATTTCAGGAAGGTGGAGAAAAACTGTTTTTT
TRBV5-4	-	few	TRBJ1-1	CASSLASTVDTEAFF	TGTGCCAGCAGCTTGGCCTCGACAGTTGACACTGAAGCTTTCTTT
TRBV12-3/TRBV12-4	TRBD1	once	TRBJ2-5	CASSFGQGAQYF	TGTGCCAGCAGTTTTGGCCAGGGGGCCCAGTACTTC
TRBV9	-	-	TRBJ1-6	CASSVGDTGKSPLHF	TGTGCCAGCAGCGTAGGTGACACGGGGAAATCACCCCTCCACTTT
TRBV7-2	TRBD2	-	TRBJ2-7	CASSLSSGETYEQYF	TGTGCCAGCAGCTTATCTAGCGGGGAGACTTACGAGCAGTACTTC
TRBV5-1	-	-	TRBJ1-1	CASSLGVVAQGPEAFF	TGCGCCAGCAGCTTGGGGGTTGTAGCCCAGGGCCCTGAAGCTTTCTTT
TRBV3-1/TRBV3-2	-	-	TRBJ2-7	CASSRLSGEQYF	TGTGCCAGCAGCCGGTTATCGGGCGAGCAGTACTTC
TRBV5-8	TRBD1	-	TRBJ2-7	CASSLSAGGQNEQYF	TGTGCCAGCAGCTTGTCGGCAGGGGGACAAAACGAGCAGTACTTC
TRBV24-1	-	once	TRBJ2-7	CATRLTGQSYEQYF	TGTGCCACCAGGTTAACCGGACAGTCCTACGAGCAGTACTTC
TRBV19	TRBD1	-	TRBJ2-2	CASTDRPTGELFF	TGTGCCAGTACGGACAGGCCCACCGGGGAGCTGTTTTTT
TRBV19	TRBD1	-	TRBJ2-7	CASSQGQGRYEQYF	TGTGCCAGTAGTCAAGGACAGGGTAGATACGAGCAGTACTTC
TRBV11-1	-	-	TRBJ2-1	CASTLDREVRNEQFF	TGTGCCAGCACCCTCGACAGGGAGGTTAGGAATGAGCAGTTCTTC
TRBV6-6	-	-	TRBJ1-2	CASRFGEFGYGYTF	TGTGCCAGCCGCTTCGGAGAGTTCGGCTATGGCTACACCTTC
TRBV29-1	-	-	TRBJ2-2	CSVEASGVGTGELFF	TGCAGCGTTGAAGCTTCGGGAGTTGGCACCGGGGAGCTGTTTTTT
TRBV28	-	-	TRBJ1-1	CASSLTSDTEAFF	TGTGCCAGCAGTTTAACGTCGGACACTGAAGCTTTCTTT
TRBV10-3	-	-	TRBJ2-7	CAIRDFRGNYEQYF	TGTGCCATCAGGGATTTCCGGGGGAACTACGAGCAGTACTTC
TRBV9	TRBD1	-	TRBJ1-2	CASSVEAGGLKGYTF	TGTGCCAGCAGCGTAGAAGCAGGGGGGTTAAAAGGCTACACCTTC
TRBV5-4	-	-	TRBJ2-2	CASSFEDMPHTGELFF	TGTGCCAGCAGCTTTGAAGACATGCCCCACACCGGGGAGCTGTTTTTT
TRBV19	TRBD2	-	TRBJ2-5	CASSMSGRAQETQYF	TGTGCCAGTAGTATGTCCGGGAGGGCCCAAGAGACCCAGTACTTC
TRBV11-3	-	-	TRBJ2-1	CASSLEVAEQFF	TGTGCCAGCAGCCTAGAGGTGGCTGAGCAGTTCTTC
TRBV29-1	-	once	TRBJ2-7	CSFRDSYEQYF	TGCAGCTTCCGGGACTCCTACGAGCAGTACTTC
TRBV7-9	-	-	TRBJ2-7	CASSLGIGQGGEQYF	TGTGCCAGCAGCTTAGGGATTGGGCAGGGTGGCGAGCAGTACTTC
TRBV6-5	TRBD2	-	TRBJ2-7	CASNSPGGSYEQYF	TGTGCCAGCAATTCCCCGGGGGGTAGCTACGAGCAGTACTTC
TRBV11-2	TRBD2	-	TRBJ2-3	CASSPGTSGTSTDTQYF	TGTGCCAGCAGCCCCGGGACTAGCGGGACTAGCACAGATACGCAGTATTTT